These T cell receptor beta chains were read from a single sample in a study of blood T cell repertoires in COVID-19. Assay used: immunoSEQ multiplex PCR; TCRdb lists only in-frame clones, some missing. The table has 410,000 or so clones, about 88% seen once. The specimen was peripheral blood. The receptor set was obtained from a woman in her thirties or forties with COVID-19, enrolled during active disease. The conserved cysteine and the conserved F or W are not part of the CDR3 here.

11,TRBJ2-3,TRBV4-3,ASSQEIGSAQY
10,TRBJ1-1,TRBV24-1,ATSDAPGLAF
13,TRBJ2-5,TRBV28,ASSLNSPYQETQY
10,TRBJ1-1,TRBV19,ASRQGGGEAF
12,TRBJ1-6,TRBV28,ASNRKSYNSPLH
12,TRBJ2-1,TRBV29-1,SVEGLWPYNEQF
13,TRBJ2-1,TRBV7-7,ASAPGTSTYNEQF
12,TRBJ1-6,TRBV27,ASSLPGYNSPLH
13,TRBJ1-6,TRBV24-1,ATSDFRRGNSPLH
16,TRBJ2-1,TRBV7-3,ASSLGSSGGARMNEQF